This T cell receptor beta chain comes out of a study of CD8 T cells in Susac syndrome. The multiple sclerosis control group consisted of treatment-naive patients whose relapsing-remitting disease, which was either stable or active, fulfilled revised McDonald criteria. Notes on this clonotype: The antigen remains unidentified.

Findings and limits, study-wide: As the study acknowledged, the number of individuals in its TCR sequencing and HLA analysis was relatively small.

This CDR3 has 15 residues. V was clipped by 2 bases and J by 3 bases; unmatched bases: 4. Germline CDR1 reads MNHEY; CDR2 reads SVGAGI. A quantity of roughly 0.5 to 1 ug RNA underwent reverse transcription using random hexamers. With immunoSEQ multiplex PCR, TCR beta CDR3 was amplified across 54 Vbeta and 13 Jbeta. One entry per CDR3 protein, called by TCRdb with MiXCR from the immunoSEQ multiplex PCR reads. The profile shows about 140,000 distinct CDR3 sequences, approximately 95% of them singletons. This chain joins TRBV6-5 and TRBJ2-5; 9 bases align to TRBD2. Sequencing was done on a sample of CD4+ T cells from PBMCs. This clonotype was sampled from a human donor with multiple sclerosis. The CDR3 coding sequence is TGTGCCAGCAGTTACGGTTCTAGCGGGGAAGAGACCCAGTACTTC. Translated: CASSYGSSGEETQYF.